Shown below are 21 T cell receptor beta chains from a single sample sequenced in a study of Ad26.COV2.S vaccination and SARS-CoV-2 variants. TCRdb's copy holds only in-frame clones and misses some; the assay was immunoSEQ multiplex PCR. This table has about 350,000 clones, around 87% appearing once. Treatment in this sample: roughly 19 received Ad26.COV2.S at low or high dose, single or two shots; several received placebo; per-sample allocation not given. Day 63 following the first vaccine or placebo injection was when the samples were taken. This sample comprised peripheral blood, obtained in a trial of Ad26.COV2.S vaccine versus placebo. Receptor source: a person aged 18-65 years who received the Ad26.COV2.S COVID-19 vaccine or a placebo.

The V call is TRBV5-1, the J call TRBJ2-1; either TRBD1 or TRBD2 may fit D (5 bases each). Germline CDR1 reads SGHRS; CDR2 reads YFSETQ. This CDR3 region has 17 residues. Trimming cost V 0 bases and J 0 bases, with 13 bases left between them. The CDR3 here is CASSLGDLRSSYNEQFF. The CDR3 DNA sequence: TGCGCCAGCAGCTTGGGGGACCTCCGTAGCTCCTACAATGAGCAGTTCTTC.

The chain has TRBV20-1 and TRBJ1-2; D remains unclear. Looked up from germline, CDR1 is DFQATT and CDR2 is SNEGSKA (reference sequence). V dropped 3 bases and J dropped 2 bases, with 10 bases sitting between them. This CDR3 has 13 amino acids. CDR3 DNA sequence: TGCAGTGCTAGTCTCAGGATGAACTATGGCTACACCTTC. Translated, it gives CSASLRMNYGYTF.

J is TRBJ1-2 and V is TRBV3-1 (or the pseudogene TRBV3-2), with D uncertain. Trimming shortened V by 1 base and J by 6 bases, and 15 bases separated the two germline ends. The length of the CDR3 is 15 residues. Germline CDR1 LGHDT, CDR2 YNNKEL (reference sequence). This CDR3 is CASSQVWELKHGYTF. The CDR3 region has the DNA TGTGCCAGCAGCCAAGTATGGGAATTGAAGCATGGCTACACCTTC.

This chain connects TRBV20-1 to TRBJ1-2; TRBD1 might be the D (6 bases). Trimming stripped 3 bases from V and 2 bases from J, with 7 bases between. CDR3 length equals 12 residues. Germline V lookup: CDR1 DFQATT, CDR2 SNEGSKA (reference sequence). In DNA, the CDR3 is TGCAGTGCTAGTGGACAGAACTATGGCTACACCTTC. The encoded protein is CSASGQNYGYTF.

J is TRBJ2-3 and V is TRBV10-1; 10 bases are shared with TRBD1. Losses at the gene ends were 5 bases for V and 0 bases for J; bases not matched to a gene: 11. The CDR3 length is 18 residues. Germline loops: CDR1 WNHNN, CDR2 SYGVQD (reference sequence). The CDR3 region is CASSCSRRDRGSTDTQYF. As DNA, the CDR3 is TGCGCCAGCAGTTGCTCAAGAAGGGACAGGGGAAGCACAGATACGCAGTATTTT.

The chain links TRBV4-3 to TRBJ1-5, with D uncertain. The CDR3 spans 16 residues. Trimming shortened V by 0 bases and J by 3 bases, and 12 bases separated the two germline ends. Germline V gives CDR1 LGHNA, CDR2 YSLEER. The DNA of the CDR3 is TGCGCCAGCAGCCAAGATCTAGGGCAGCACAATCAGCCCCAGCATTTT. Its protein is CASSQDLGQHNQPQHF.

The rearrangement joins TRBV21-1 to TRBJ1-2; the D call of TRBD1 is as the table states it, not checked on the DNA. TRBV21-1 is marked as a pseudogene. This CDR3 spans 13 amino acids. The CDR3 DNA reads TGTGCCAGCGGAGTTCAGGGGCACTATGGCTACACCTTC. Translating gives CASGVQGHYGYTF.

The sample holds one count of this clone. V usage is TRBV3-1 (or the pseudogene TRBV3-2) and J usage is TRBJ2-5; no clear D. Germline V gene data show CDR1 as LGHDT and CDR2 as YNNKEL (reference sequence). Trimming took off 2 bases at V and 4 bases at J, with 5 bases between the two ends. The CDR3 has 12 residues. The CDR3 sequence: CASSQTPETQYF. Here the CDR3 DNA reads TGTGCCAGCAGCCAAACCCCAGAGACCCAGTACTTC.

In nucleotides, the CDR3 is TGTGCCATCAGAGTCAGGGGTAACAATGAGCAGTTCTTC. As protein: CAIRVRGNNEQFF. J is TRBJ2-1 and V is TRBV10-3, with TRBD1 as a possible D gene (6 bases). Germline CDR1 ENHRY, CDR2 SYGVKD. Trimming took off 6 bases at V and 5 bases at J, with 11 bases between the two ends. This CDR3 contains 13 residues.

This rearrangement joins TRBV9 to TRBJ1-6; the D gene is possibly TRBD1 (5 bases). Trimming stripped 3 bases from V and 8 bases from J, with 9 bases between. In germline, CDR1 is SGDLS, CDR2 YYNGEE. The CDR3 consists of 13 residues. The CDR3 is CASSGSRDSPLHF. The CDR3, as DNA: TGTGCCAGCAGCGGAAGCAGGGATTCACCCCTCCACTTT.

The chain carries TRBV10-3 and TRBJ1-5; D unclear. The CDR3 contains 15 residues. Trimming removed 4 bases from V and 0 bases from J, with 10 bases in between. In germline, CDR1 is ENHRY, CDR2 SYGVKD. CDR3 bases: TGTGCCATCAGTGGGACGGGTAATAGCAATCAGCCCCAGCATTTT. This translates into CAISGTGNSNQPQHF.

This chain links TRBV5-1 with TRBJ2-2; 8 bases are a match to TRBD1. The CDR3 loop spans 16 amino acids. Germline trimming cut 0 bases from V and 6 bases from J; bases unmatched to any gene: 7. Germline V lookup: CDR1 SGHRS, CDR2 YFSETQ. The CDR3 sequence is CASSLVQGAYAGELFF. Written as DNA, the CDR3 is TGCGCCAGCAGCTTGGTCCAGGGGGCATACGCCGGGGAGCTGTTTTTT.

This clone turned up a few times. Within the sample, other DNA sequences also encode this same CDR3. The CDR3 protein is CASSERAQPQHF. As DNA, the CDR3 is TGTGCCAGCAGTGAACGGGCCCAGCCCCAGCATTTT. The chain combines TRBV6-1 with TRBJ1-5; no definite D call. This CDR3 comprises 12 residues. V lost 2 bases to trimming and J lost 7 bases, with 6 bases between them. CDR1 is MNHNS, CDR2 SASEGT, per germline.

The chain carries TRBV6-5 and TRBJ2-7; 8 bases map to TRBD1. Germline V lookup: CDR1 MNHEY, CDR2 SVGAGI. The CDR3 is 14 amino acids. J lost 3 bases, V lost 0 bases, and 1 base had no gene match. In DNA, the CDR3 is TGTGCCAGCAGTTACTCAGGGACAGGCTACGAGCAGTACTTC. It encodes CASSYSGTGYEQYF.

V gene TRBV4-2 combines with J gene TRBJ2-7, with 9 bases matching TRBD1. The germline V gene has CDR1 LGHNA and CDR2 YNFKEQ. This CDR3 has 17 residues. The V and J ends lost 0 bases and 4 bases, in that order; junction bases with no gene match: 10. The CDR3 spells CASSQEFSGQGPYEQYF. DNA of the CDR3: TGTGCCAGCAGCCAAGAGTTTTCGGGACAGGGACCATACGAGCAGTACTTC.

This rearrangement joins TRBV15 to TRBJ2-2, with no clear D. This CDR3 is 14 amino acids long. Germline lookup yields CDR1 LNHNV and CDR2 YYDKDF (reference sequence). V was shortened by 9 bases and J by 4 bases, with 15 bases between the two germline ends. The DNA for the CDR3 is TGTGCCACTACCCTCGTGGGCATCACCGGGGAGCTGTTTTTT. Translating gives CATTLVGITGELFF.

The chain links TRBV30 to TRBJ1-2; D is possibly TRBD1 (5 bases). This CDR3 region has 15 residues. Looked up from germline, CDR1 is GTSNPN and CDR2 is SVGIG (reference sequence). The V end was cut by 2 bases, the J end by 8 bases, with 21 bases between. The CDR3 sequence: CAWSHSGAGQKGYTF. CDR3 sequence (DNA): TGTGCCTGGAGTCATAGTGGGGCAGGGCAGAAAGGCTACACCTTC.

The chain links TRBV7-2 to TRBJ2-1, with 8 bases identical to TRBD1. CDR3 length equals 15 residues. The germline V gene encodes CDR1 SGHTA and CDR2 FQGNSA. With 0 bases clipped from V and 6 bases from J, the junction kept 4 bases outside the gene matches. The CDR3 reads CASSLADRAGNEQFF. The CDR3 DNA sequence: TGTGCCAGCAGCTTAGCGGACAGGGCTGGCAATGAGCAGTTCTTC.

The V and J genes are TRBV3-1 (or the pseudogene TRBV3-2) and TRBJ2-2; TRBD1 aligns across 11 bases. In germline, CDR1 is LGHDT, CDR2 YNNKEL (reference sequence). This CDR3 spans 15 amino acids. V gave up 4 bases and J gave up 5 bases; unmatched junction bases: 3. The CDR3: CASSRDRGGTGELFF. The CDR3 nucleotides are TGTGCCAGCAGCCGGGACAGGGGGGGGACCGGGGAGCTGTTTTTT.

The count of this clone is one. The CDR3 is CASSIPPKVPASGGPTDTQYF. DNA of the CDR3: TGTGCCAGTAGTATTCCGCCAAAGGTCCCTGCTAGCGGGGGACCAACAGATACGCAGTATTTT. This chain joins TRBV19 and TRBJ2-3; TRBD2 aligns across 10 bases. The length of the CDR3 is 21 residues. Looked up from germline, CDR1 is LNHDA and CDR2 is SQIVND (reference sequence). Germline trimming cut 3 bases from V and 3 bases from J; bases unmatched to any gene: 21.

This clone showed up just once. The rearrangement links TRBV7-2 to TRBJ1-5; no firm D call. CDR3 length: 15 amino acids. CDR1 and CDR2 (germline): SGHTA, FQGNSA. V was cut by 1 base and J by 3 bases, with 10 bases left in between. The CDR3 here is CASSLVVGNNQPQHF. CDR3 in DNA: TGTGCCAGCAGCTTAGTGGTAGGAAACAATCAGCCCCAGCATTTT.